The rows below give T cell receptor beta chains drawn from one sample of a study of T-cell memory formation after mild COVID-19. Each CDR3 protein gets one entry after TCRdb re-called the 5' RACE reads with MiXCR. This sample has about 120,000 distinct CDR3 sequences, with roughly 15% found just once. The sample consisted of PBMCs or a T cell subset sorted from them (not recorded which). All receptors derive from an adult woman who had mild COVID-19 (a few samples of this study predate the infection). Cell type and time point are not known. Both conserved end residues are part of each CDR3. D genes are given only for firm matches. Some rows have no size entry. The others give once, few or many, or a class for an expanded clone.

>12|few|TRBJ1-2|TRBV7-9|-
TGTGCCAGCAGCCCCGAGTCACACGGCTACACCTTC
CASSPESHGYTF
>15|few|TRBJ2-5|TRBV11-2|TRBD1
TGTGCCAGCAGCTATCAGGGGGCGTACCAAGAGACCCAGTACTTC
CASSYQGAYQETQYF
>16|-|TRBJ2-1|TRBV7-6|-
TGTGCCAGCAGCTTAGGTAGTAGCGGCTCCTACAATGAGCAGTTCTTC
CASSLGSSGSYNEQFF
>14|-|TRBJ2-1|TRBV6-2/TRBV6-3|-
TGTGCCAGCGCTTGGGGGGTCCCCTACAATGAGCAGTTCTTC
CASAWGVPYNEQFF
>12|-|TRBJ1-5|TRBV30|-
TGTGCCTGGGTGGAAGGTGGTGGGCCCCAGCATTTT
CAWVEGGGPQHF
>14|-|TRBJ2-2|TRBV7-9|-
TGTGCCAGCAGCTTAGCGGGGCGGACCGGGGAGCTGTTTTTT
CASSLAGRTGELFF
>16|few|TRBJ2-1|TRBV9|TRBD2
TGTGCCAGCAGCGGTCTAGCGGGGGGGCTATACAATGAGCAGTTCTTC
CASSGLAGGLYNEQFF
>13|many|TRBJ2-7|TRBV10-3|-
TGTGCCATCAGTGAGTCAATGGGTTACGAGCAGTACTTC
CAISESMGYEQYF
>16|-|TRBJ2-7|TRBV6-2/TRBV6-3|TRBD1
TGTGCCAGCAGTTACAGCCGGGACAGGGGGCTCGACGAGCAGTACTTC
CASSYSRDRGLDEQYF
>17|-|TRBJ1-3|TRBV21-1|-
TGTGCCAGCAGCAAGAGTGGGACGGCAAACTCTGGAAACACCATATATTTT
CASSKSGTANSGNTIYF
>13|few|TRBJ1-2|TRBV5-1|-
TGCGCCAGCAGCCCGGACATCTACTATGGCTACACCTTC
CASSPDIYYGYTF
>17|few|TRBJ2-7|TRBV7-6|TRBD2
TGTGCCAGCAGCTTACGCCCGGGACTAGCGGGGACCTACGAGCAGTACTTC
CASSLRPGLAGTYEQYF
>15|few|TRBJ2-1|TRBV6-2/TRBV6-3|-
TGTGCCAGCAGTTACTCCCTCCCAGGGGACAATGAGCAGTTCTTC
CASSYSLPGDNEQFF
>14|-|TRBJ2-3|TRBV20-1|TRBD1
TGCAGTGCTAGAGTAGGACAGGTTGCAGATACGCAGTATTTT
CSARVGQVADTQYF
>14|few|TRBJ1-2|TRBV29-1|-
TGCAGCGTTGAGCCCACAGGGACCAGCTATGGCTACACCTTC
CSVEPTGTSYGYTF
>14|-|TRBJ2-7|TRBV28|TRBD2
TGTGCCAGCAGTCTAGCGGGAGGAGGGTACGAGCAGTACTTC
CASSLAGGGYEQYF
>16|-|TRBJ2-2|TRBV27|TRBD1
TGTGCCAGCAGTCGACAGGGTGGTTTGGTAACCGGGGAGCTGTTTTTT
CASSRQGGLVTGELFF
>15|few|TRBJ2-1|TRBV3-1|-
TGTGCCAGCAGCCAAGATCTGGGGGATTACAATGAGCAGTTCTTC
CASSQDLGDYNEQFF
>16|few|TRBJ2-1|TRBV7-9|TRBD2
TGTGCCAGCAGCTTCACCTCAGCGGGAGGGCGGGTTGAGCAGTTCTTC
CASSFTSAGGRVEQFF
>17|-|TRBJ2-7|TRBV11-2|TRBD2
TGTGCCAGCAGCTTAGAGCGGGGGACTAGCGGGGCCTACGAGCAGTACTTC
CASSLERGTSGAYEQYF
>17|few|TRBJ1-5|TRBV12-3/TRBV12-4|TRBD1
TGTGCCAGCAGTCATAACAGGGGCGAATGGGGCAATCAGCCCCAGCATTTT
CASSHNRGEWGNQPQHF
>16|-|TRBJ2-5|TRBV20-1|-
TGCAGTGCCCAGCTACTTTCAGAAGACGGCCAAGAGACCCAGTACTTC
CSAQLLSEDGQETQYF
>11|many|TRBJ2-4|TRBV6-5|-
TGTGCCAGCAGCCGGGGACATCTTCAGTACTTC
CASSRGHLQYF